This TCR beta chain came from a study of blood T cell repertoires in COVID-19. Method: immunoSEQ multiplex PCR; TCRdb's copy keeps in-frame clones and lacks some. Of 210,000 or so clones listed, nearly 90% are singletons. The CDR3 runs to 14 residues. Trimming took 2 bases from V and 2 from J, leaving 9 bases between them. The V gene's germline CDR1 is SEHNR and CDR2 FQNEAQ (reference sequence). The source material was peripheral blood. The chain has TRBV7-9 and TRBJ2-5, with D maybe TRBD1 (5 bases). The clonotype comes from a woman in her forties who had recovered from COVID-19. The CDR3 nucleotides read TGTGCCAGCAGCTTACGGCCAGGGCAAGAGACCCAGTACTTC. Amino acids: CASSLRPGQETQYF.